This TCR beta chain came from a study of CD8+ T cells in alopecia areata. General study findings and limits: Many of the expanded lesional clones endured in scalp and blood while on tofacitinib. Patients showed less clear TCR sequence sharing than mice, possibly partly because of HLA diversity. Scalp samples also contribute reads from the resident alphabeta T cells found in normal skin.

Investigators isolated RNA and reverse transcribed it into cDNA to act as the sequencing template. Produced via immunoSEQ multiplex PCR; TCRdb's table is partial and in-frame only. The sample has about 200,000 clones; approximately 57% are singletons. The germline gives CDR1 GTSNPN, CDR2 SVGIG (reference sequence). The V and J ends lost 5 bases and 1 base respectively, with 15 bases between them. The CDR3 runs to 14 residues. Specified treatment: oral pan-JAK inhibitor, 5-10 mg twice daily. As for this clone: Its specificity is not known. Other DNA sequences in the sample encode the same CDR3.

This clonotype originated in a human donor with alopecia areata. The source was CD4+ T cells sorted from blood, collected at week 4, from a patient treated with tofacitinib. The chain has TRBV30 and TRBJ2-7, with a possible D match to TRBD1 (5 bases). CDR3 loop: CAWSRTGRSYEQYF. For the CDR3, the DNA is TGTGCCTGGTCTAGAACAGGAAGATCCTACGAGCAGTACTTC.